This T cell receptor beta chain derives from a study of shared clonotypes between healthy human individuals. V shed 5 bases and J 6 bases; nucleotides not matched to a gene: 5. The CDR3 covers 15 residues. Germline V lookup: CDR1 LNHDA, CDR2 SQIVND (reference sequence). Profiling relied on immunoSEQ multiplex PCR, and the TCRdb table lists in-frame clones only, not all of them. Altogether 2 million to 2.5 million clones are present, approximately 95% being singletons, with the ten largest covering 0.39%. This TCR came from a man aged 18 to 29 in good health. Some clones in this sample may be carry-over from other donors' samples. Material: naive CD4+ T cells from PBMCs. Subset in this sample: CD45RA+ positively selected. This chain uses TRBV19 with TRBJ2-1; 12 bases fit TRBD2. CDR3 nucleotide sequence: TGTGCCAGTAGTGTACTAGCGGGAGGTCTCAATGAGCAGTTCTTC. Its translation is CASSVLAGGLNEQFF.